The 13 T cell receptor beta chains given below trace back to one sample, sequenced in a study of blood T cell repertoires in COVID-19. TCRdb's copy holds only in-frame clones and misses some; the assay was immunoSEQ multiplex PCR. The table records almost 200,000 clones, roughly nine tenths of them present only once. Sequencing input: peripheral blood. Receptors originate from a woman aged 65 to 85 with acute or convalescent COVID-19.

The CDR3 region is CASSAWTSGGETQYF. The CDR3, as DNA: TGTGCCAGCAGCGCCTGGACTAGCGGGGGGGAGACCCAGTACTTC. This chain uses TRBV5-4 with TRBJ2-5; TRBD2 aligns across 14 bases. Germline-derived CDR1 and CDR2 are SGHNT and YYREEE (reference sequence). The CDR3 loop spans 15 amino acids. Unmatched junction bases numbered 4, after V lost 4 bases and J lost 5 bases.

J is TRBJ1-2 and V is TRBV27; TRBD1 aligns across 7 bases. Germline loops: CDR1 MNHEY, CDR2 SMNVEV (reference sequence). The CDR3 length is 15 residues. Germline trimming cut 3 bases from V and 5 bases from J; bases unmatched to any gene: 9. The CDR3 region has the DNA TGTGCCAGCAGTTTGGACAGGACTCCCACATATGGCTACACCTTC. As protein: CASSLDRTPTYGYTF.

The rearrangement uses TRBV9 and TRBJ2-2, with D possibly being TRBD1 (5 bases). Between the trimmed V and J ends, which lost 4 bases and 2 bases, there was a span of 12 bases. The CDR3 runs to 15 residues. In germline, CDR1 is SGDLS, CDR2 YYNGEE. CDR3: CASSPGATNTGELFF. Written as DNA, the CDR3 is TGTGCCAGCAGCCCTGGGGCAACAAACACCGGGGAGCTGTTTTTT.

The chain links TRBV29-1 to TRBJ1-3; weak D call: TRBD1 (6 bases). CDR3 length equals 13 residues. The ends were cut back, 6 bases at V and 1 base at J, with 10 bases in the middle. The germline CDR1 and CDR2 sequences are SQVTM and ANQGSEA. CDR3 coding DNA: TGCAGCGTGGTACAGGGTTCTGGAAACACCATATATTTT. This encodes CSVVQGSGNTIYF.

The V call is TRBV3-1 (or the pseudogene TRBV3-2), the J call TRBJ2-1; possible D gene TRBD2, 6 bases. The V gene's germline CDR1 is LGHDT and CDR2 YNNKEL (reference sequence). The V end was cut by 1 base, the J end by 0 bases, with 10 bases between. The CDR3 covers 16 residues. The CDR3 sequence: CASSQARGSSYNEQFF. Written as DNA, the CDR3 is TGTGCCAGCAGCCAAGCACGGGGGAGCTCCTACAATGAGCAGTTCTTC.

This CDR3 reads CASSAPRGRTPRGGLFF. The CDR3 DNA sequence: TGTGCCAGTAGTGCCCCTCGGGGACGGACCCCGCGGGGGGGGCTGTTTTTT. The V and J genes are TRBV19 and TRBJ1-4; TRBD1 is a possible D gene (5 bases). V gave up 5 bases and J gave up 14 bases, with 30 bases separating them. The CDR3 runs 17 residues. CDR1 and CDR2 (germline): LNHDA, SQIVND (reference sequence).

The chain carries TRBV5-1 and TRBJ1-2, with 7 nucleotides matching TRBD1. V was clipped by 0 bases and J by 8 bases; unmatched bases: 13. The CDR3 length is 16 residues. The germline CDR1 and CDR2 sequences are SGHRS and YFSETQ. The CDR3 here is CASSLASLSDREGYTF. In DNA form, the CDR3 reads TGCGCCAGCAGCTTGGCCTCCCTTTCAGACAGGGAGGGCTACACCTTC.

This clone was seen once. The gene calls are TRBV7-2 and TRBJ2-2; TRBD2 is a possible D gene (6 bases). Germline loops: CDR1 SGHTA, CDR2 FQGNSA. V gave up 1 base and J gave up 7 bases, with 7 bases separating them. CDR3 length: 13 amino acids. CDR3 in DNA: TGTGCCAGCAGCTTAGAGGGAGGCGGGGAGCTGTTTTTT. It specifies CASSLEGGGELFF.

The V call is TRBV3-1 (or the pseudogene TRBV3-2), the J call TRBJ1-2; 9 bases align to TRBD1. Trimming took 6 bases from V and 7 from J; bases not matched to a gene: 12. The CDR3 totals 15 residues. Germline V CDR1 and CDR2: LGHDT, YNNKEL (reference sequence). Written as DNA, the CDR3 is TGTGCCAGCAGAAATCCCGGGACAGGGACGGCTGGCTACACCTTC. It encodes CASRNPGTGTAGYTF.

V usage is TRBV5-5 and J usage is TRBJ1-1, with TRBD1 as a possible D gene (6 bases). The CDR3 consists of 15 residues. From germline, CDR1 is SGHKS and CDR2 YYEKEE (reference sequence). The V and J ends lost 3 bases and 5 bases respectively, with 17 bases between them. In DNA, the CDR3 is TGTGCCAGCAGCTGGGGGGGGGCCGAGGGTACTGAAGCTTTCTTT. Translated, it gives CASSWGGAEGTEAFF.

The genes are TRBV6-5 and TRBJ1-3; 9 nucleotides align to TRBD1. The CDR3 is made up of 14 amino acids. Unmatched junction bases numbered 6, after V lost 5 bases and J lost 7 bases. Germline values: CDR1 MNHEY, CDR2 SVGAGI. The CDR3 DNA follows: TGTGCCAGCAGTAGGACAGGGGAGGTCAACACCATATATTTT. This codes for CASSRTGEVNTIYF.

V gene TRBV13 combines with J gene TRBJ1-1, with TRBD1 matching over 7 bases. Germline V CDR1 and CDR2: PRHDT, FYEKMQ (reference sequence). This CDR3 is built from 17 residues. Trimming at V came to 4 bases and at J to 4 bases, leaving 15 bases not matched to a gene. The CDR3: CASSSLIGSRGSTEAFF. The CDR3 DNA sequence: TGTGCCAGCAGCTCCCTTATCGGGTCCAGGGGGAGCACTGAAGCTTTCTTT.

This clone was seen a few times. V and J are TRBV7-2 and TRBJ2-7; 10 bases are a match to TRBD2. V lost 2 bases and J lost 6; bases outside the gene matches: 7. Germline V lookup: CDR1 SGHTA, CDR2 FQGNSA. The CDR3 sequence is 15 residues long. The CDR3: CASSLSLAGALEQYF. The CDR3 DNA is TGTGCCAGCAGCTTAAGCCTAGCGGGGGCCCTCGAGCAGTACTTC.